This T cell receptor beta chain appears in the sequencing data of a study of blood T cell repertoires in COVID-19. In the original analysis: Counts of nucleated cells, estimated from reference gene primer amplification, were obtained. Generated by immunoSEQ multiplex PCR, the TCRdb table keeps only in-frame clones and is missing some. The V and J calls and clone size come from that table; D and trimming were worked out from the DNA. The table includes 360,000 or so clones, 85% to 90% detected once. Participant age was roughly 18 to 95 years, and participants resided in about 25 US areas. Two negative PCRs, clearance, or symptom resolution had been documented for recovered Cohort 3 donors. CDR1 SGHRS and CDR2 YFSETQ come from the germline V gene. The CDR3 runs to 15 residues. With 1 base clipped from V and 1 base from J, the junction kept 3 bases outside the gene matches.

The sequence came from a woman aged 25 to 39 who had recovered from COVID-19. The sequenced sample consisted of PBMCs or T cells enriched from blood (not recorded which). This chain connects TRBV5-1 to TRBJ1-1; 8 nucleotides line up with TRBD1. In nucleotides, the CDR3 is TGCGCCAGCAGCTTGATGGACAGGGCGAACACTGAAGCTTTCTTT. Its translation is CASSLMDRANTEAFF.